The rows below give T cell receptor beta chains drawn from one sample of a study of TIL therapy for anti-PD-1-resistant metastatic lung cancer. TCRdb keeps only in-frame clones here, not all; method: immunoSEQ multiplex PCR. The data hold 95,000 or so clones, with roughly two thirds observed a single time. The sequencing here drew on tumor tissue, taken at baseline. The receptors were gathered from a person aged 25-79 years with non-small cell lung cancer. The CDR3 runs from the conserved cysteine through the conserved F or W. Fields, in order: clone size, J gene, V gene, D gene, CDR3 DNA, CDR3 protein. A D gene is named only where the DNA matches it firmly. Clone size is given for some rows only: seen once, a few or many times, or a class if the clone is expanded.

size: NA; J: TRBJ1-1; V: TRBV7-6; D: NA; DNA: TGTGCCAGCAGCCCAGGTCCAGGGAGCCTGAACACTGAAGCTTTCTTT; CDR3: CASSPGPGSLNTEAFF
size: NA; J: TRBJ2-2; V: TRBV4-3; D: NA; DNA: TGCGCCAGCAGCCAAGTTAGGGGGGGTTCCGGGGAGCTGTTTTTT; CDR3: CASSQVRGGSGELFF
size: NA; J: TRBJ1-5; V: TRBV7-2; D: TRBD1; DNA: TGTGCCAGCAGCTTAGTCGGGACAGGGCATCAGCCCCAGCATTTT; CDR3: CASSLVGTGHQPQHF
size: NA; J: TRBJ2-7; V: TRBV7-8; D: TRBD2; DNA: TGTGCCAGCAGCCACCCGGGACTAGCGGTTTACGAGCAGTACTTC; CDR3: CASSHPGLAVYEQYF
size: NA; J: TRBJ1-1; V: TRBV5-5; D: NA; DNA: TGTGCCAGCAGCTTGGGGACGGCGAACACTGAAGCTTTCTTT; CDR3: CASSLGTANTEAFF
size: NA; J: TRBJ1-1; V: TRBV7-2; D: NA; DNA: TGTGCCAGCAGCTACGGCGGGGGGACGGGGGAAGCTTTCTTT; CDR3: CASSYGGGTGEAFF
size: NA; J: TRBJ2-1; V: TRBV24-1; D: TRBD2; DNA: TGTGCCACCAGTGATCTAACTAGCGGGAGGGACAATGAGCAGTTCTTC; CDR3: CATSDLTSGRDNEQFF
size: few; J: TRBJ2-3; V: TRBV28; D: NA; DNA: TGTGCCAGCAGTTTCCCGTACCACCGGCCCATGGATACGCAGTATTTT; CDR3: CASSFPYHRPMDTQYF
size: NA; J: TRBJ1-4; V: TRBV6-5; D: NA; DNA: TGTGCCAGCAGCCCGACAGGTCTTAATGAAAAACTGTTTTTT; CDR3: CASSPTGLNEKLFF
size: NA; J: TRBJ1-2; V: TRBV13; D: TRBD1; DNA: TGTGCCAGCAGCTTAGGCGGACAGGGGCCCACCTCCTACTATGGCTACACCTTC; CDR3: CASSLGGQGPTSYYGYTF
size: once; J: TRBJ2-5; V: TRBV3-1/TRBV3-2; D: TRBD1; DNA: TGTGCCAGCAGCCCGGGACAGGTGAGGGAGACCCAGTACTTC; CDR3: CASSPGQVRETQYF
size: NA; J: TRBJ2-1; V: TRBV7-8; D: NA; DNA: TGTGCCAGCAGCTGGAGGTATGGACCAGAAAATCCTAATGAGCAGTTCTTC; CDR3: CASSWRYGPENPNEQFF
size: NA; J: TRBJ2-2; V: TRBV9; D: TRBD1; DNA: TGTGCCAGCAGCGCCCGGACAGGCGCCGGGGAGCTGTTTTTT; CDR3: CASSARTGAGELFF
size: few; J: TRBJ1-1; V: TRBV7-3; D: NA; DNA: TGTGCCAGCAGCTCGAGGCCCAGTTTGGAAGCTTTCTTT; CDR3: CASSSRPSLEAFF
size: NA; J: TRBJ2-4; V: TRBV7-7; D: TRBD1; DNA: TGTGCCAGCAGCTTAGTTTCGGGGACAGTCCCCAAAAACATTCAGTACTTC; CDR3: CASSLVSGTVPKNIQYF
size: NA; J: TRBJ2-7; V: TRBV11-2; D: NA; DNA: TGTGCCAGCAGCGCGACTTATAAGATATCCGAGCAGTACTTC; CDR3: CASSATYKISEQYF
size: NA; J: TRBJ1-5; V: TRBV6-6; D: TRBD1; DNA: TGTGCCAGCAGTATTGGACAGGGAGGGGTCTATCAGCCCCAGCATTTT; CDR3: CASSIGQGGVYQPQHF
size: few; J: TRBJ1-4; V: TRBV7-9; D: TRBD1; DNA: TGTGCCAGCAGCGACGGACAGGGGCGCACCTCGGAAAAACTGTTTTTT; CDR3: CASSDGQGRTSEKLFF
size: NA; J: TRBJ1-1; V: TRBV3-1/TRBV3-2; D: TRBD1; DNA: TGTGCCAGCAGCCCAGCGGCTTTAGGGGGCATTGAAGCTTTCTTT; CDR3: CASSPAALGGIEAFF
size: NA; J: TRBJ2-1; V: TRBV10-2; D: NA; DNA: TGCGCCAGCCAATGGGGGTCCAATGAGCAGTTCTTC; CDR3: CASQWGSNEQFF
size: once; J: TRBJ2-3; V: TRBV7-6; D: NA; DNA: TGTGCCAGCACCTCGAATGAGGTTTTGACAGATACGCAGTATTTT; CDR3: CASTSNEVLTDTQYF
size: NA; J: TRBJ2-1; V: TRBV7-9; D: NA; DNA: TGTGCCAGCAGCCCCCCCGCTAGCATCTACAATGAGCAGTTCTTC; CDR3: CASSPPASIYNEQFF
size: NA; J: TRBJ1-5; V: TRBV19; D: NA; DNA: TGTGCCAGTAGTACACAGGGAGAGTACCAGCCCCAGCATTTT; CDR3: CASSTQGEYQPQHF
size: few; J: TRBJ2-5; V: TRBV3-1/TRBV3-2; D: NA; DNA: TGTGCCAGCAGCACTGGCTATAGAGGGGAGACCCAGTACTTC; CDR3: CASSTGYRGETQYF
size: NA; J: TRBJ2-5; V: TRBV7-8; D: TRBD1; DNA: TGTGCCAGCAGCGAAACATACAGGGGTCAAGAGACCCAGTACTTC; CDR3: CASSETYRGQETQYF
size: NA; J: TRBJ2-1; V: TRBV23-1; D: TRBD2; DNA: TGCGCCAGCATCCCGGGACTAGCGGAGAACAATGAGCAGTTCTTC; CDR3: CASIPGLAENNEQFF
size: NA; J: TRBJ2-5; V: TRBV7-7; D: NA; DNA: TGTGCCAGCAGCTTAGGAGGGGGAGGACGGACGGAGACCCAGTACTTC; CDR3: CASSLGGGGRTETQYF
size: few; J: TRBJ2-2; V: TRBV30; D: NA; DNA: TGTGCCTGGAGTCGTACCGGGGAGCTGTTTTTT; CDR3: CAWSRTGELFF
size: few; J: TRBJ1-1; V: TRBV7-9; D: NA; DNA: TGTGCCAGCAGCTTTGTGGAGAACACTGAAGCTTTCTTT; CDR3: CASSFVENTEAFF
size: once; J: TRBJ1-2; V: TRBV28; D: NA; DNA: TGTGCCAGCAGTTATGAGAGGGGACACTATGGCTACACCTTC; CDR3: CASSYERGHYGYTF
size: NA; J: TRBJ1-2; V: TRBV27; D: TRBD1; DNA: TGTGCCAGCAGCTCAAGGGGGCGATTTAACTATGGCTACACCTTC; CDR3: CASSSRGRFNYGYTF
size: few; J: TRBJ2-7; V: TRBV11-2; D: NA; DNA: TGTGCCAGCAGCTTAGATCTACGAACTTACTACGAGCAGTACTTC; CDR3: CASSLDLRTYYEQYF
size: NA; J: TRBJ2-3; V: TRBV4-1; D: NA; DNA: TGCGCCAGCAGCAAAACCCCCGCGGGGGCTAGCACAGATACGCAGTATTTT; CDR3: CASSKTPAGASTDTQYF
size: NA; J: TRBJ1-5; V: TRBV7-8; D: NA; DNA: TGTGCCAGCAGCTTATTTCACAGTACGGATAGCAATCAGCCCCAGCATTTT; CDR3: CASSLFHSTDSNQPQHF
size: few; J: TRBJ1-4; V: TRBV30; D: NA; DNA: TGTGCCTGGAGTGTACAGGGTGGAAAACTGTTTTTT; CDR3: CAWSVQGGKLFF
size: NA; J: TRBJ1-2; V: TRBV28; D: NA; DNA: TGTGCCAGCAGACCCGGGACATCGGCCTATGGCTACACCTTC; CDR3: CASRPGTSAYGYTF
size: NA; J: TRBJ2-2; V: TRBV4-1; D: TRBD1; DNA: TGCGCCAGCAGGAACCGGGACAGGGCCATCTCGAACACCGGGGAGCTGTTTTTT; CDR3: CASRNRDRAISNTGELFF
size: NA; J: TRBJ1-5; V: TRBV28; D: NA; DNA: TGTGCCAGCAGTTTGGGTGGCGGGGGCAAGCCCCAGCATTTT; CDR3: CASSLGGGGKPQHF
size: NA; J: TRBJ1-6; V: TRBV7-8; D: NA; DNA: TGTGCCAGCAGCTCTAGAACGACGCCTAATAATTCACCCCTCCACTTT; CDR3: CASSSRTTPNNSPLHF
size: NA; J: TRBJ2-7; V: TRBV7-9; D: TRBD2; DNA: TGTGCCAGCAGCTTAGGCGGGAGAGGGGCCTACGAGCAGTACTTC; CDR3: CASSLGGRGAYEQYF
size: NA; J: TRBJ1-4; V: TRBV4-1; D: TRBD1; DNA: TGCGCCAGCAGCCAAGGTTTTCAGGACAGGGTTAATGAAAAACTGTTTTTT; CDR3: CASSQGFQDRVNEKLFF
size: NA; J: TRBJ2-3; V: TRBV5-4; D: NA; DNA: TGTGCCAGCAGTCGTACTAGCACAGATACGCAGTATTTT; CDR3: CASSRTSTDTQYF
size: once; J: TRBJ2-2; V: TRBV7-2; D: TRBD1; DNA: TGTGCCAGCAGCTACCCACGGACAGGCCCTAACACCGGGGAGCTGTTTTTT; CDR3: CASSYPRTGPNTGELFF
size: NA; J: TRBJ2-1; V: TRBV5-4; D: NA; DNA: TGTGCCAGCAGCATGGGACGTGACAATGAGCAGTTCTTC; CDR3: CASSMGRDNEQFF
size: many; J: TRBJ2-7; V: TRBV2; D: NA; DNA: TGTGCCAGCAAGACAATTTCCTACGAGCAGTACTTC; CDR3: CASKTISYEQYF
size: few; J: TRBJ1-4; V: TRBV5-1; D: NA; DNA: TGCGCCAGCAGCCCCCCCGGAGAGGGAGGTGAAAAACTGTTTTTT; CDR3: CASSPPGEGGEKLFF
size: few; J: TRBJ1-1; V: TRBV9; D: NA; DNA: TGTGCCAGCAGCGTAGGGTCGTTGAACACTGAAGCTTTCTTT; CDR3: CASSVGSLNTEAFF
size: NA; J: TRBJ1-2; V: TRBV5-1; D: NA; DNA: TGCGCCAGCAGCCCCTACAAGGGTTTAGCTAACTATGGCTACACCTTC; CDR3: CASSPYKGLANYGYTF
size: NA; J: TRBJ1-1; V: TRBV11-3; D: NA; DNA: TGTGCCAGCAGTTCTCGGCGGGGTGAAGCTTTCTTT; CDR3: CASSSRRGEAFF
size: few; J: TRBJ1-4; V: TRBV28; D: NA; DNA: TGTGCCAGCACCTTGAGGGAAAAACTGTTTTTT; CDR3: CASTLREKLFF
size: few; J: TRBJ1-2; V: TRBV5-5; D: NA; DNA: TGTGCCAGCAGCCCCCGACAGGCTGCTAACTATGGCTACACCTTC; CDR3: CASSPRQAANYGYTF